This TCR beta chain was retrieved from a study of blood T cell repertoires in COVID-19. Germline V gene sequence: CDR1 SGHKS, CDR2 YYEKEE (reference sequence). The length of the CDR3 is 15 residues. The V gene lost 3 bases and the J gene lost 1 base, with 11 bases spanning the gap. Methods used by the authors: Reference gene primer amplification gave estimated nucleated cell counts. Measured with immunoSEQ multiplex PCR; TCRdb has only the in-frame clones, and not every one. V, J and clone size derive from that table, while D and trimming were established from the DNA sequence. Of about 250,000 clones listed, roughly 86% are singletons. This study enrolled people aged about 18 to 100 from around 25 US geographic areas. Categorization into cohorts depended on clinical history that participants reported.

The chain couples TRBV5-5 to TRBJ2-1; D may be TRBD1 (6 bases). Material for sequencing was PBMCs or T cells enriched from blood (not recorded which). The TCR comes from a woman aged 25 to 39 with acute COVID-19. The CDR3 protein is CASSSTTGSYNEQFF. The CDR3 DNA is TGTGCCAGCAGCTCCACGACAGGTTCCTACAATGAGCAGTTCTTC.